This T cell receptor (beta chain) was identified in a study of human T cells and chemical hapten exposure. Whole-study findings and limits: Donors were affected by alopecia, so their immune reaction might vary from that of healthy individuals.

The V segment lost 0 bases and the J segment 2 bases; nucleotides outside the gene matches: 4. The CDR3 covers 16 residues. Germline values: CDR1 SGHRS, CDR2 YFSETQ. The time point is: patch test 1, 2 weeks after DPC sensitization. Treatment denoted: therapeutic diphenylcyclopropenone sensitization with weekly scalp DPC. The template was total RNA from unfractionated whole blood. TCRdb redid the calling of the RACE reads with MiXCR, one entry per CDR3 protein. The data contain 85,000 to 100,000 distinct CDR3 sequences, around an eighth of them seen just once; the ten biggest clones take up roughly 2.1%. This clonotype was seen ten or more times. Its antigen is unknown.

The chain carries TRBV5-1 and TRBJ2-5; TRBD2 matches 10 bases. The sequencing here drew on whole blood, taken in connection with sensitization to the hapten diphenylcyclopropenone (DPC). The receptor was isolated from a middle-aged woman with alopecia areata. Some clones in this sample may be carry-over from other donors' samples. This CDR3 reads CASSLVLAGEQETQYF. As DNA, the CDR3 is TGCGCCAGCAGCTTGGTCCTAGCGGGAGAACAAGAGACCCAGTACTTC.